The 18 T cell receptor beta chains presented below share a single source sample, sequenced in a study of vaccination and CD4 T cells after COVID-19. CD4+ T cells that had been cultured provided DNA sequenced with the Oncomine TCR Beta short-read assay. In TCRdb, the PCR reads were re-called with MiXCR into one record per CDR3 protein. This sample carries some 20,000 distinct CDR3 sequences, about 52% of them seen once, and the ten largest clones take around 7%. Antigens of these TCRs are unknown. The treatment was: 10-day PBMC culture with coronavirus spike peptide pools or control peptides (ViraFEST assay). The material sequenced was CD4+ T cells from blood, cultured in vitro. Every receptor here comes from a human donor who had recovered from COVID-19.

The rearrangement uses TRBV23-1 and TRBJ2-7; 10 bases line up with TRBD1. Being an ORF, TRBV23-1 has a function that is uncertain. V lost 0 bases, J lost 4 bases, and 3 bases stayed unmatched. The CDR3 spans 15 residues. The DNA of the CDR3 is TGCGCCAGCAGTCAATCTGGACAGGGGGTGTACGAGCAGTACTTC. Its translation: CASSQSGQGVYEQYF.

The chain employs TRBV20-1 and TRBJ2-7; D is unclear. Trimming cost V 6 bases and J 0 bases, with 12 bases left between them. Germline V gene lookup returns CDR1 DFQATT and CDR2 SNEGSKA (reference sequence). CDR3 length: 13 amino acids. The CDR3 DNA reads as TGCAGTGCCCTGGATTCGCCCTCCTACGAGCAGTACTTC. Its protein product is CSALDSPSYEQYF.

This sequence joins TRBV20-1 and TRBJ2-1; 8 bases map to TRBD1. The CDR3 consists of 12 residues. The junction had 3 bases not matched to a gene; V was cut back by 8 bases and J by 3 bases. Germline lookup yields CDR1 DFQATT and CDR2 SNEGSKA (reference sequence). DNA for the CDR3: TGCAGTACAGGGGGGCACTACAATGAGCAGTTCTTC. Its translation: CSTGGHYNEQFF.

This chain connects TRBV2 to TRBJ1-1, with 7 bases lining up with TRBD1. CDR3 length equals 12 residues. V was pared by 5 bases and J by 8 bases, with 5 bases of the junction left unmatched. Germline V CDR1 and CDR2: SNHLY, FYNNEI. CDR3 sequence reads: CASSLTGYEAFF. As DNA, the CDR3 is TGTGCCAGCAGTTTGACAGGGTACGAAGCTTTCTTT.

A note on this clonotype: Compared with germline, one end of the junction differs, possibly owing to a read error. The rearrangement uses TRBV7-2 and TRBJ1-2; D not certain. The CDR3 has 13 residues. The germline V gene encodes CDR1 SGHTA and CDR2 FQGNSA. CDR3 loop: CDSSLVTDYGYTF. As DNA, the CDR3 is TGTGACAGCAGCTTAGTCACGGATTATGGCTACACCTTC. Full variable domain (remainder filled in from reference TRBV7-2 and TRBJ1-2): GAGVSQSPSNKVTEKGKDVELRCDPISGHTALYWYRQSLGQGLEFLIYFQGNSAPDKSGLPSDRFSAERTGGSVSTLTIQRTQQEDSAVYLCDSSLVTDYGYTFGSGTRLTVV.

This chain links TRBV5-8 with TRBJ2-2; a possible D gene is TRBD1 (6 bases). Germline V gene sequence: CDR1 SGHTS, CDR2 YDEGEE. The CDR3 length is 14 residues. The V and J ends lost 4 bases and 7 bases respectively, with 14 bases between them. The CDR3 region is CASSAGQSSGELFF. In nucleotides, the CDR3 is TGTGCCAGCAGCGCCGGACAGTCGAGCGGGGAGCTGTTTTTT.

This clonotype was observed a few times. This sequence joins TRBV15 and TRBJ1-1, with 8 bases identical to TRBD1. CDR1 and CDR2 from the germline V gene are LNHNV and YYDKDF (reference sequence). Losses at the gene ends were 0 bases for V and 6 bases for J; bases not matched to a gene: 6. The CDR3 loop spans 15 amino acids. CDR3 residues: CATSRDSGGIAEAFF. The CDR3 bases are TGTGCCACCAGCAGAGACTCAGGGGGCATCGCTGAAGCTTTCTTT.

The V gene is TRBV15, the J gene TRBJ2-1, with D maybe TRBD1 (6 bases). The V end lost 0 bases, the J end lost 5 bases, and 14 bases lay between the germline ends. CDR1 is LNHNV and CDR2 is YYDKDF in the germline V gene (reference sequence). The CDR3 loop spans 16 amino acids. The CDR3 region is CATSREGRGTHNEQFF. CDR3 bases: TGTGCCACCAGCAGAGAGGGCAGGGGTACCCACAATGAGCAGTTCTTC.

The rearrangement uses TRBV12-3 or TRBV12-4 and TRBJ1-6; 9 bases fit TRBD1. V shed 2 bases, J shed 8 bases, and the junction held 1 base outside the gene matches. This CDR3 is 14 amino acids long. The CDR3 DNA follows: TGTGCCAGCAGTTTAAGGGACAGGGATTCACCCCTCCACTTT. Amino acid sequence: CASSLRDRDSPLHF.

The table lists this clonotype with a few counts. This rearrangement joins TRBV20-1 to TRBJ1-1; the match to TRBD1 covers 7 bases. The length of the CDR3 is 14 residues. Germline lookup yields CDR1 DFQATT and CDR2 SNEGSKA (reference sequence). The ends lost 4 bases at V and 1 base at J; junction bases unmatched: 6. The CDR3 DNA follows: TGCAGTGCTACAACAGGGGTCAAGAACACTGAAGCTTTCTTT. The encoded protein is CSATTGVKNTEAFF.

The rearrangement links TRBV20-1 to TRBJ1-4; no clear D gene. With 1 base removed from V and 8 bases from J, the gap between germline ends came to 11 bases. The CDR3 spans 13 residues. CDR1 and CDR2 from the germline V gene are DFQATT and SNEGSKA (reference sequence). CDR3 loop: CSARGGINEKLFF. The CDR3 DNA reads as TGCAGTGCTAGAGGGGGAATAAACGAAAAACTGTTTTTT.

This clonotype was counted a few times. The chain recombines TRBV6-1 with TRBJ2-7; TRBD2 matches 11 bases. The CDR3 loop spans 17 amino acids. CDR1 and CDR2 from the germline V gene are MNHNS and SASEGT. With 4 bases clipped from V and 0 bases from J, the junction kept 8 bases outside the gene matches. The CDR3 loop is CASSVFGTSGSSYEQYF. CDR3 nucleotides: TGTGCCAGCAGTGTTTTTGGGACTAGCGGCAGCTCCTACGAGCAGTACTTC.

The rearrangement links TRBV5-4 to TRBJ2-3, with a possible D match to TRBD2 (5 bases). The CDR3 loop spans 14 amino acids. V lost 0 bases, J lost 4 bases, and 9 bases lay in between. Germline CDR1 SGHNT, CDR2 YYREEE (reference sequence). The DNA for the CDR3 is TGTGCCAGCAGCTTGGCTGGACTCCCAGATACGCAGTATTTT. Translation: CASSLAGLPDTQYF.

The V and J genes are TRBV20-1 and TRBJ2-3, with a weak D call TRBD1 (5 bases). V gave up 1 base and J gave up 0 bases, with 8 bases separating them. There are 14 residues in the CDR3. Germline CDR1 reads DFQATT; CDR2 reads SNEGSKA (reference sequence). CDR3 sequence (DNA): TGCAGTGCTAGAGTGCCAGGGAGCACAGATACGCAGTATTTT. It is translated as CSARVPGSTDTQYF.

This chain joins TRBV7-2 and TRBJ2-3; 8 bases map to TRBD2. The CDR3 contains 17 residues. CDR1 and CDR2 from the germline V gene are SGHTA and FQGNSA. Losses at the gene ends were 1 base for V and 6 bases for J; bases not matched to a gene: 12. CDR3 residues: CASSLVGGGGRSDTQYF. The CDR3 DNA reads TGTGCCAGCAGCTTAGTCGGTGGGGGCGGGAGGTCCGATACGCAGTATTTT.

J is TRBJ1-2 and V is TRBV14, with 8 positions matching TRBD1. V lost 4 bases, J lost 0 bases, and 4 bases stayed unmatched. The germline V gene encodes CDR1 SGHDN and CDR2 FVKESK. CDR3 length equals 15 residues. DNA of the CDR3: TGTGCCAGCAGCCCAGACAGGGGAACTAACTATGGCTACACCTTC. It encodes CASSPDRGTNYGYTF.

This rearrangement joins TRBV28 to TRBJ2-7, with 7 bases lining up with TRBD1. CDR1 and CDR2 from the germline V gene are MDHEN and SYDVKM. The CDR3 has 18 amino acids. V was clipped by 10 bases and J by 0 bases; unmatched bases: 21. The CDR3 bases are TGTGCCACCAGGGGGAGTAGCGACCCGTATGGGGGCTCCTACGAGCAGTACTTC. Translating gives CATRGSSDPYGGSYEQYF.

The chain uses TRBV5-1 and TRBJ2-7; 9 nucleotides line up with TRBD1. Losses at the gene ends were 2 bases for V and 3 bases for J; bases not matched to a gene: 6. Germline V lookup: CDR1 SGHRS, CDR2 YFSETQ. This CDR3 is built from 15 residues. The CDR3 sequence is CASSFSGTGNYEQYF. CDR3 bases: TGCGCCAGCAGCTTTTCCGGGACAGGGAACTACGAGCAGTACTTC. Based on the CDR3 plus reference TRBV5-1 and TRBJ2-7, the full variable domain is KAGVTQTPRYLIKTRGQQVTLSCSPISGHRSVSWYQQTPGQGLQFLFEYFSETQRNKGNFPGRFSGRQFSNSRSEMNVSTLELGDSALYLCASSFSGTGNYEQYFGPGTRLTVT.